This TCR beta chain stems from a study of blood T cells in healthy people across ages. Each sample gave at least 6.5 million isolated PBMCs. The total RNA that was extracted per sample amounted to at least 6 micrograms. Primed by a sample-barcoded 5' primer and a J-beta primer mix, a second PCR proceeded for roughly 7 to 12 cycles. A minimum of 2.5 million CDR3-containing paired-end reads was obtained for each sample. TCRdb called the 5' RACE reads again in MiXCR, with one record for every CDR3 protein. The sample includes approximately 810,000 distinct CDR3 sequences, roughly 40% of them seen just once. This clonotype was seen ten or more times. The CDR3 is made up of 18 amino acids. Trimming left V 1 base short and J 5 bases short, with 22 bases between.

The sequence was obtained from a man aged 18 to 35 in good health. The specimen was blood. The chain carries TRBV12-3 or TRBV12-4 and TRBJ2-3, with a weak D call TRBD1 (5 bases). CDR3 loop: CASSLGDPLLPDRDTQYF. The CDR3 bases are TGTGCCAGCAGTTTAGGAGACCCACTATTGCCAGACAGAGATACGCAGTATTTT.